This paragraph covers one TCR beta chain sequence. The CDR3 has 14 amino acids. V was cut by 5 bases and J by 2 bases, with 12 bases left in between. Germline V gene data show CDR1 as SNHLY and CDR2 as FYNNEI. Patients from Seattle were sampled longitudinally, starting during active infection. The data were taken from a study of blood T cell repertoires in COVID-19. The repertoire was sequenced with immunoSEQ multiplex PCR; TCRdb's copy has only in-frame clones and lacks some. This table has under 450,000 clones, 88% appearing once. This chain uses TRBV2 with TRBJ1-2; D is possibly TRBD1 (6 bases). Sample: peripheral blood. This TCR was recovered from a woman aged 50 to 60 with COVID-19, enrolled during active disease. The CDR3 spells CASSIRTANYGYTF. The DNA of the CDR3 is TGTGCCAGCAGTATACGGACAGCAAACTATGGCTACACCTTC.